The 25 T cell receptor beta chains below were found in one sample sequenced in a study of T-cell reconstitution after alpha-beta-depleted transplantation in children. Preparation of the TCRbeta library involved a method that used unique molecular identifiers. TCRdb re-analysed the PCR reads in MiXCR, keeping a single row per CDR3 protein. The table shows approximately 150,000 distinct CDR3 sequences, with around 10% occurring only once. The sequencing here drew on PBMCs, mostly from graft donor cells, taken 180 days after TCRalphabeta/CD19-depleted stem cell transplant. The receptor source for this set is a female patient younger than 10 who had a stem cell transplant for congenital amegakaryocytic thrombocytopenia, so the T cells may come from the graft donor.

This clonotype was observed at least ten times. The V gene is TRBV11-2, the J gene TRBJ2-1; the D is unclear. This CDR3 is 17 amino acids long. The V gene lost 5 bases and the J gene lost 7 bases, with 24 bases spanning the gap. Germline loops: CDR1 SGHAT, CDR2 FQNNGV. The CDR3 region is CASSLRLLRDRHNEQFF. The CDR3, as DNA: TGTGCCAGCAGCCTCAGGTTGCTTAGAGATCGCCATAATGAGCAGTTCTTC.

This clonotype has a handful of counts. This rearrangement joins TRBV3-1 to TRBJ2-7; 11 bases map to TRBD2. The length of the CDR3 is 14 residues. The germline V gene has CDR1 LGHDT and CDR2 YNNKEL (reference sequence). Unmatched junction bases numbered 0, after V lost 1 base and J lost 4 bases. The CDR3 loop is CASSQGLAGYEQYF. CDR3 in DNA: TGTGCCAGCAGCCAAGGACTAGCGGGATACGAGCAGTACTTC.

This clonotype was picked up many times. V gene TRBV20-1 combines with J gene TRBJ1-1; D may be TRBD1 (5 bases). V was clipped by 4 bases and J by 0 bases, with 9 bases between them. This CDR3 region has 13 residues. Germline CDR1 is DFQATT and CDR2 is SNEGSKA (reference sequence). In nucleotides, the CDR3 is TGCAGTGCTACGGACAATTTGAACACTGAAGCTTTCTTT. This sequence encodes CSATDNLNTEAFF.

This clonotype has a count of ten or more. V gene TRBV3-1 combines with J gene TRBJ2-5; TRBD2 matches 9 bases. V dropped 2 bases and J dropped 5; count of bases not matched to a gene: 3. The CDR3 sequence is 14 residues long. CDR1 is LGHDT and CDR2 is YNNKEL in the germline V gene (reference sequence). CDR3 nucleotide sequence: TGTGCCAGCAGCCAACTAGCGGGGCTTGAGACCCAGTACTTC. This codes for CASSQLAGLETQYF.

This clonotype was recorded at least ten times. The rearrangement joins TRBV30 to TRBJ2-5; D perhaps matches TRBD1 (5 bases). CDR1 is GTSNPN, CDR2 SVGIG, per germline (reference sequence). The V and J ends lost 2 bases and 3 bases respectively, with 7 bases between them. The CDR3 loop spans 12 amino acids. The CDR3 DNA follows: TGTGCCTGGAGTATAGGGGAAGAGACCCAGTACTTC. This codes for CAWSIGEETQYF.

This clonotype was detected ten times or more. V and J are TRBV5-1 and TRBJ2-2; 9 bases are shared with TRBD2. This CDR3 is 16 amino acids long. J gave up 2 bases and V 1 base, and 3 bases lay outside the gene matches. Germline-derived CDR1 and CDR2 are SGHRS and YFSETQ. CDR3 coding DNA: TGCGCCAGCAGCTTGAGACTAGCGGACAACACCGGGGAGCTGTTTTTT. Translation gives CASSLRLADNTGELFF.

Many counts were recorded for this clonotype. The gene calls are TRBV12-3 or TRBV12-4 and TRBJ2-7, with 11 bases that match TRBD1. V shed 5 bases, J shed 3 bases, and the junction held 6 bases outside the gene matches. The CDR3 consists of 15 residues. The CDR3 reads CASSRTGTGGYEQYF. In nucleotides, the CDR3 is TGTGCCAGCAGTCGTACCGGGACAGGGGGCTACGAGCAGTACTTC.

This clonotype came up many times. The chain uses TRBV20-1 and TRBJ2-3, with no clear D. Trimming removed 1 base from V and 0 bases from J, with 5 bases in between. CDR1 and CDR2 (germline): DFQATT, SNEGSKA (reference sequence). This CDR3 has 13 amino acids. DNA for the CDR3: TGCAGTGCTAGAGTTACTAGCACAGATACGCAGTATTTT. Its protein product is CSARVTSTDTQYF.

This rearrangement joins TRBV20-1 to TRBJ2-3; D is possibly TRBD1 or TRBD2 (5 bases each). Germline assignment: CDR1 DFQATT and CDR2 SNEGSKA (reference sequence). Trimming shortened V by 1 base and J by 1 base, and 12 bases separated the two germline ends. This CDR3 spans 15 amino acids. The DNA of the CDR3 is TGCAGTGCTAGAGTTTTGCAGGGAGGCACAGATACGCAGTATTTT. Protein: CSARVLQGGTDTQYF.

The chain is built from TRBV2 and TRBJ1-2; D gene ambiguous. Germline assignment: CDR1 SNHLY and CDR2 FYNNEI. This CDR3 has 14 amino acids. The germline V and J ends were trimmed by 2 bases and 2 bases, with 9 bases remaining between them. In nucleotides, the CDR3 is TGTGCCAGCAGTGAAACCGGGCCAAACTATGGCTACACCTTC. This encodes CASSETGPNYGYTF.

This clonotype showed up many times. Here the CDR3 reads CSVGDRGPNTEAFF. CDR3 sequence (DNA): TGCAGCGTTGGGGACAGGGGCCCGAACACTGAAGCTTTCTTT. The rearrangement uses TRBV29-1 and TRBJ1-1, with 10 bases that match TRBD1. Germline V gene lookup returns CDR1 SQVTM and CDR2 ANQGSEA. The CDR3 has 14 amino acids. The junction had 3 bases not matched to a gene; V was cut back by 4 bases and J by 1 base.

This clonotype was seen ten or more times. The V gene is TRBV6-5, the J gene TRBJ2-3; D is undetermined. The CDR3 sequence is 16 residues long. Trimming took off 5 bases at V and 6 bases at J, with 21 bases between the two ends. Germline CDR1 reads MNHEY; CDR2 reads SVGAGI. CDR3 sequence reads: CASSHPGRAEYDTQYF. As DNA, the CDR3 is TGTGCCAGCAGTCACCCGGGTAGGGCGGAGTACGATACGCAGTATTTT.

There are a few counts of this clonotype. J is TRBJ1-2 and V is TRBV7-9, with D possibly TRBD1 on 6 matching bases. The CDR3 loop spans 14 amino acids. The germline V and J ends were trimmed by 0 bases and 6 bases, with 11 bases remaining between them. Germline lookup yields CDR1 SEHNR and CDR2 FQNEAQ (reference sequence). The CDR3 DNA reads as TGTGCCAGCAGCTTAGCACAGGGCCACCATGGCTACACCTTC. The encoded protein is CASSLAQGHHGYTF.

As for this clonotype: Because the CDR3 is missing its conserved closing phenylalanine or tryptophan, this is likely a read error. The V and J genes are TRBV4-3 and TRBJ2-1, with TRBD1 matching over 9 bases. Germline V CDR1 and CDR2: LGHNA, YSLEER. This CDR3 spans 14 amino acids. V shed 8 bases and J 7 bases; nucleotides not matched to a gene: 9. The CDR3 protein is CASAPGTGWNEQFL. CDR3 sequence (DNA): TGCGCCAGCGCCCCCGGGACAGGGTGGAATGAGCAGTTCTTG.

V usage is TRBV15 and J usage is TRBJ2-5; 8 bases match TRBD2. In germline, CDR1 is LNHNV, CDR2 YYDKDF (reference sequence). The length of the CDR3 is 16 residues. V lost 0 bases and J lost 5; bases outside the gene matches: 8. As DNA, the CDR3 is TGTGCCACCAGCAGAGATCCGGGGGGGGGAAGGGAGACCCAGTACTTC. This encodes CATSRDPGGGRETQYF. Full variable domain (missing parts from reference TRBV15 and TRBJ2-5): DAMVIQNPRYQVTQFGKPVTLSCSQTLNHNVMYWYQQKSSQAPKLLFHYYDKDFNNEADTPDNFQSRRPNTSFCFLDIRSPGLGDTAMYLCATSRDPGGGRETQYFGPGTRLLVL.

This clonotype was counted many times. V usage is TRBV6-1 and J usage is TRBJ2-7, with 7 nucleotides matching TRBD1. There are 15 residues in the CDR3. Germline CDR1 reads MNHNS; CDR2 reads SASEGT. The J segment lost 3 bases and the V segment lost 0 bases, leaving 5 bases of the junction unmatched. CDR3 loop: CASSEAFTGDYEQYF. The CDR3 nucleotides read TGTGCCAGCAGTGAAGCGTTCACAGGGGACTACGAGCAGTACTTC.

Turning to this clonotype: A much larger clone is a single base away; this may be a read error. The chain couples TRBV4-1 to TRBJ1-3, with a possible D match to TRBD1 (6 bases). The CDR3 length is 15 residues. In germline, CDR1 is MGHRA, CDR2 YSYEKL. The CDR3 reads CASSQNYRAGSTIYF. The CDR3, as DNA: TGCGCCAGCAGCCAAAATTACAGGGCTGGAAGCACCATATATTTT.

This clonotype came up many times. The V call is TRBV3-1, the J call TRBJ2-5; 7 bases fit TRBD1. The CDR3 is 16 amino acids. V dropped 4 bases and J dropped 5; count of bases not matched to a gene: 13. CDR1 is LGHDT, CDR2 YNNKEL, per germline (reference sequence). CDR3 in DNA: TGTGCCAGCAGCCCCCAACTACGCCGGGACAGCGAGACCCAGTACTTC. It is translated as CASSPQLRRDSETQYF.

This clonotype was counted ten times or more. J is TRBJ2-1 and V is TRBV5-6; tentatively, D is TRBD1 or TRBD2 (5 bases each). Per germline, CDR1 SGHDT and CDR2 YYEEEE. The V and J ends lost 4 bases and 1 base respectively, with 9 bases between them. The CDR3 runs to 14 residues. The CDR3 reads CASSRGSSYNEQFF. The CDR3 DNA sequence: TGTGCCAGCAGCCGGGGCAGTTCCTACAATGAGCAGTTCTTC.

This chain joins TRBV5-1 and TRBJ1-5, with TRBD1 matching over 10 bases. The ends lost 9 bases at V and 7 bases at J; junction bases unmatched: 13. There are 15 residues in the CDR3. In germline, CDR1 is SGHRS, CDR2 YFSETQ. Here the CDR3 DNA reads TGCGCCAATCAGGGCCCGGGACAGGGGATGCAGCCCCAGCATTTT. This translates into CANQGPGQGMQPQHF.

The chain employs TRBV20-1 and TRBJ2-7; D possibly corresponds to TRBD1 (6 bases). Per germline, CDR1 DFQATT and CDR2 SNEGSKA (reference sequence). The CDR3 runs 14 residues. Trimming removed 6 bases at V and 3 bases at J, with 18 bases between. CDR3 coding DNA: TGCAGTGCGAACGGGTACAGGGTTCACTACGAGCAGTACTTC. It is translated as CSANGYRVHYEQYF.

This clonotype was counted at least ten times. The rearrangement links TRBV6-2 or TRBV6-3 to TRBJ2-1; 10 positions agree with TRBD2. Looked up from germline, CDR1 is MNHEY and CDR2 is SVGEGT. J gave up 7 bases and V 2 bases, and 8 bases lay outside the gene matches. The length of the CDR3 is 16 residues. The CDR3 DNA reads as TGTGCCAGCAGTTACCCCCTAGCGGGAGTGAGTAATGAGCAGTTCTTC. Amino acids: CASSYPLAGVSNEQFF.

The chain uses TRBV18 and TRBJ1-4; D not certain. Germline loops: CDR1 KGHSH, CDR2 LQKENI. With 5 bases removed from V and 0 bases from J, the gap between germline ends came to 7 bases. This CDR3 spans 14 amino acids. As DNA, the CDR3 is TGTGCCAGCTCAGAGAGATCAACTAATGAAAAACTGTTTTTT. Residues: CASSERSTNEKLFF.

This clonotype came up a few times. The rearrangement uses TRBV5-1 and TRBJ1-5, with a possible D match to TRBD1 (6 bases). Germline values: CDR1 SGHRS, CDR2 YFSETQ. Trimming pared 10 bases from V and 4 bases from J, leaving 21 bases between. The length of the CDR3 is 15 residues. CDR3 in DNA: TGCGCCGGGTATGAGCAGGGGCATGGGAATCAGCCCCAGCATTTT. Translated: CAGYEQGHGNQPQHF.

This chain connects TRBV10-3 to TRBJ2-7, with 8 bases matching TRBD2. The V and J ends lost 3 bases and 1 base, in that order; junction bases with no gene match: 8. The germline gives CDR1 ENHRY, CDR2 SYGVKD. This CDR3 is built from 16 residues. The CDR3 loop is CAISEYPGTRSYEQYF. The CDR3 DNA is TGTGCCATCAGTGAATATCCCGGGACTAGGTCCTACGAGCAGTACTTC.